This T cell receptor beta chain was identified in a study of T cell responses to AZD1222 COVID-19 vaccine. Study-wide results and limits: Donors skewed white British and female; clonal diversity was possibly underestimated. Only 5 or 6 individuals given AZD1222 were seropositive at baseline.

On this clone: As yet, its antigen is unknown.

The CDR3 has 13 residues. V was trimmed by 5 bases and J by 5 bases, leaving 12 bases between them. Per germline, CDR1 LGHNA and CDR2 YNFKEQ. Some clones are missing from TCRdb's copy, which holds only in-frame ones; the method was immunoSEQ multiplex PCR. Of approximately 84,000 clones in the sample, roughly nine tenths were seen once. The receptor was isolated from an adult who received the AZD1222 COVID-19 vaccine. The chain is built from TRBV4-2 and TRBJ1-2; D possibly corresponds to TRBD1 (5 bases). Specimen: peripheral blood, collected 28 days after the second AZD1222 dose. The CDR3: CASSEGAAYGYTF. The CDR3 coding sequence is TGTGCCAGCAGCGAAGGGGCGGCTTATGGCTACACCTTC.